This T cell receptor (beta chain) came from a study of cytomegalovirus exposure and HLA in healthy donors. The study ran its PCR with 60 Vbeta and 13 Jbeta primers. Assay used: immunoSEQ multiplex PCR; TCRdb lists only in-frame clones, some missing. The data contain roughly 160,000 clones, roughly 85% of them singletons. This CDR3 comprises 14 residues. CDR1 is LGHNA and CDR2 is YSLEER in the germline V gene. Sequencing was done on a sample of PBMCs. This TCR was recovered from a man aged 45 to 65 in good health and CMV-seropositive. V and J are TRBV4-3 and TRBJ2-5; no clear D gene. The J call may be incorrect, as the DNA end agrees better with TRBJ2-7. CDR3 DNA: TGCGCCAGCAGCCAAGTCGCTCCGGACTACGAGCAGTACTTC. It yields the protein CASSQVAPDYEQYF.